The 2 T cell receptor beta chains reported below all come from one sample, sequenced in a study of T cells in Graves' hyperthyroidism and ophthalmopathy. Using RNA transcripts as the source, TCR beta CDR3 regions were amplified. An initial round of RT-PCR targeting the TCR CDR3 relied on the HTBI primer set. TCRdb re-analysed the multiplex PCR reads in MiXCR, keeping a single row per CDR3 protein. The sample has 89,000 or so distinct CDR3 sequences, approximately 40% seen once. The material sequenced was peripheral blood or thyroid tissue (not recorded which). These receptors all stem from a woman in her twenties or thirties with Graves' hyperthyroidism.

This CDR3 is CAIRRDSQYF. As DNA, the CDR3 is TGTGCCATCAGGCGCGACAGTCAGTACTTC. V usage is TRBV10-3 and J usage is TRBJ2-5; possible D gene TRBD1, 5 bases. The CDR3 consists of 10 residues. Trimming cost V 6 bases and J 11 bases, with 10 bases left between them. Germline V gene data show CDR1 as ENHRY and CDR2 as SYGVKD.

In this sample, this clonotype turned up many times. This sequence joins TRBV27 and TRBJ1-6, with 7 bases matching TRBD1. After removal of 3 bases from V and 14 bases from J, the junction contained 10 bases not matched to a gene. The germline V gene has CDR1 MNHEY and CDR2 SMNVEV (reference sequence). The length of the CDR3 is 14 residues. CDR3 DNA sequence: TGTGCCAGCAGTTTTTCGTTTCAACAGGGGACCCTCCACTTT. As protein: CASSFSFQQGTLHF.